This T cell receptor beta chain was captured by sequencing in a study of tumor-infiltrating lymphocytes in primary liver carcinoma. The germline CDR1 and CDR2 sequences are MNHNS and SASEGT. The V gene end was trimmed by 5 bases and the J gene end by 2 bases; junction bases not matched to a gene: 2. The CDR3 is 15 residues long. The source material, about 17-31 mg of unsorted bulk tissue, was used to co-extract RNA and DNA. This clonotype was seen many times. A primer matching the constant region was used to make TCR beta cDNA from approximately 0.55 ug of total RNA. Slightly modified ARM-PCR with three nested multiplex PCR rounds yielded TCR beta libraries. PCR rounds one and two used TRBV1-TRBV30 forward primers with a C-beta reverse primer for approximately 10 cycles each. A single record per CDR3 protein comes from TCRdb applying MiXCR to the multiplex PCR reads. The sample consists of about 120,000 distinct CDR3 sequences, approximately 70% of them appearing once.

The sequencing input was liver tumor tissue from sampling region 1. Described subset: tumor region T1, superior pole. The gene calls are TRBV6-1 and TRBJ2-5; 13 bases fit TRBD2. The origin of this receptor is a woman aged 55-70 years with primary liver carcinoma and hepatitis B virus infection. The CDR3 DNA reads TGTGCCAGCAGTTTACTAGCGGGAGGGCAAGAGACCCAGTACTTC. The encoded protein is CASSLLAGGQETQYF.